This TCR beta chain was retrieved from a study of T cell repertoires in cytomegalovirus infection. Study at large: Recently identified HLA-C-restricted CMV epitopes were used, and well-studied HLA-B-restricted CMV epitopes were used as well. Signatures in public TCR beta sequences pointed to both CMV infection and matching HLA type. Study-wide points: Of the TCR beta families, the public ones yielded a cumulative frequency that identified carriers of CMV plus the relevant HLA.

V lost 7 bases to trimming and J lost 4 bases, with 13 bases between them. The CDR3 is 13 residues long. CDR1 and CDR2 (germline): LGHNT, FRNRAP. A word on this clonotype: Its antigen is not identified.

One entry per CDR3 protein results from TCRdb running MiXCR on the reads. The top ten hold around 74% of the sample, which has around 120,000 distinct CDR3 sequences, roughly 39% seen once. This receptor was obtained from a human donor in good health (CMV status not recorded). Some clones in this sample may be carry-over from other donors' samples. This material consisted of CD8+ T cells from cultured PBMCs, taken from culture after CMV antigen stimulation. The chain is built from TRBV12-5 and TRBJ1-2; D not certain. Here the CDR3 DNA reads TGTGCTAGTGCCACTGGGAGCATCTATGGCTACACCTTC. Its translation: CASATGSIYGYTF. Full variable domain (outside the CDR3, taken from reference TRBV12-5 and TRBJ1-2): DARVTQTPRHKVTEMGQEVTMRCQPILGHNTVFWYRQTMMQGLELLAYFRNRAPLDDSGMPKDRFSAEMPDATLATLKIQPSEPRDSAVYFCASATGSIYGYTFGSGTRLTVV.